In its sample, the clone carrying this T cell receptor (beta chain) ranks as medium-sized. Assay used: immunoSEQ multiplex PCR; TCRdb lists only in-frame clones, some missing. This repertoire shows approximately 100,000 clones, about nine tenths found once; its top ten account for about 4.2%. The sample is drawn from a study of identifying expanded T cells in peripheral blood. Germline-derived CDR1 and CDR2 are LGHNA and YNFKEQ. Trimming removed 0 bases at V and 1 base at J, with 10 bases between. This CDR3 is 15 amino acids long. The receptor comes from a person aged 18 to 75 in good health. The V call is TRBV4-2, the J call TRBJ2-7; D possibly matches TRBD1 or TRBD2 (5 bases each). Sequencing used blood. The CDR3 is CASSQDRGGSYEQYF. Here the CDR3 DNA reads TGTGCCAGCAGCCAAGATAGGGGCGGGTCCTACGAGCAGTACTTC.